A few counts support the clone carrying this T cell receptor beta chain. What it binds is not known. A J-beta primer mix and a sample-barcoded 5' primer were used in a second PCR of about 7 to 12 cycles. TCRdb analysed the 5' RACE reads with MiXCR anew, one entry per CDR3 protein. This sample carries fewer than 2,000,000 distinct CDR3 sequences, about two fifths of them seen once, and the ten largest clones take approximately 22%. Germline V gene data show CDR1 as SGHRS and CDR2 as YFSETQ. The CDR3 is made up of 18 amino acids. Trimming stripped 4 bases from V and 3 bases from J, with 25 bases between. This entry is derived from a study of blood T cells in healthy people across ages. The study, taken as a whole, reports: Unsorted PBMC material precluded a definitive naive versus antigen-experienced comparison. With donor CMV status unknown, expanded clonotype changes were possibly confounded.

Each sample gave at least 7 million isolated PBMCs. The sequenced material came from blood. This chain uses TRBV5-1 with TRBJ1-2; D possibly corresponds to TRBD1 (5 bases). The receptor's source is a human donor in good health. This CDR3 is CASSRDSFLGGNDYGYTF. In nucleotides, the CDR3 is TGCGCCAGCAGCCGCGACTCCTTCCTTGGGGGAAATGACTATGGCTACACCTTC.